This TCR beta chain stems from a study of T-cell memory formation after mild COVID-19. Via MiXCR, TCRdb re-called the 5' RACE reads, giving one row per CDR3 protein. The data hold fewer than 700,000 distinct CDR3 sequences, with roughly 18% observed a single time. This CDR3 is 16 amino acids long. V dropped 6 bases and J dropped 3; count of bases not matched to a gene: 12. CDR1 and CDR2 (germline): DFQATT, SNEGSKA (reference sequence). This clonotype was recorded many times. This sequence was found in an adult woman who had mild COVID-19 (a few samples of this study predate the infection). Cell type and time point are not known. The specimen was PBMCs or a T cell subset sorted from them (not recorded which). The V call is TRBV20-1, the J call TRBJ2-7, with 12 nucleotides matching TRBD2. CDR3 region: CSAPGTSGPLGYEQYF. The DNA for the CDR3 is TGCAGTGCCCCCGGGACTAGCGGGCCCTTGGGCTACGAGCAGTACTTC.